The 23 T cell receptor beta chains presented below share a single source sample, sequenced in a study. MiXCR, applied by TCRdb to the RT-PCR reads, yields one record per CDR3 protein. This sample carries 550,000 to 750,000 distinct CDR3 sequences, 11% to 15% of them seen once, and the ten largest clones take about 3.6%. The sequenced material came from memory CD4+ T cells from blood. The source is a female donor in good health, serving as a healthy control.

At least ten counts were recorded for this clonotype. The V gene is TRBV7-2, the J gene TRBJ2-7; D perhaps matches TRBD1 (6 bases). Looked up from germline, CDR1 is SGHTA and CDR2 is FQGNSA. The V and J ends lost 4 bases and 5 bases respectively, with 15 bases between them. The CDR3 has 14 residues. The CDR3 coding sequence is TGTGCCAGCAGCTCCCCCCGGGACAACAACGAGCAGTACTTC. This sequence encodes CASSSPRDNNEQYF.

This chain uses TRBV5-1 with TRBJ1-4; 8 bases line up with TRBD1. Germline-derived CDR1 and CDR2 are SGHRS and YFSETQ. Unmatched junction bases numbered 6, after V lost 2 bases and J lost 6 bases. CDR3 length equals 15 residues. The CDR3 DNA sequence: TGCGCCAGCAGCTTTAGACCGGGACAGGATGAAAAACTGTTTTTT. Residues: CASSFRPGQDEKLFF.

Written as DNA, the CDR3 is TGCGCCAGCAGCCAAGATCTGGCTAGCGGGAATGTGATGGCCGGGGAGCTGTTTTTT. Translation gives CASSQDLASGNVMAGELFF. V and J are TRBV4-1 and TRBJ2-2; TRBD2 agrees at 9 bases. Losses at the gene ends were 0 bases for V and 6 bases for J; bases not matched to a gene: 14. CDR1 is MGHRA, CDR2 YSYEKL, per germline. The CDR3 is made up of 19 amino acids.

The V call is TRBV18, the J call TRBJ2-5; D is undetermined. The CDR3 sequence is 13 residues long. CDR1 and CDR2 from the germline V gene are KGHSH and LQKENI. Deletions cut 4 bases from V and 2 bases from J, with 8 bases between. The CDR3 loop is CASSQLPQETQYF. CDR3 sequence (DNA): TGTGCCAGCTCACAATTGCCTCAAGAGACCCAGTACTTC. Full variable domain (rest looked up from reference TRBV18 and TRBJ2-5): NAGVMQNPRHLVRRRGQEARLRCSPMKGHSHVYWYRQLPEEGLKFMVYLQKENIIDESGMPKERFSAEFPKEGPSILRIQQVVRGDSAAYFCASSQLPQETQYFGPGTRLLVL.

Details on this clonotype: Its ends do not fully match the called genes, so a read error is possible. The gene calls are TRBV7-9 and TRBJ2-7; perhaps TRBD2 as D (6 bases). Germline V lookup: CDR1 SEHNR, CDR2 FQNEAQ (reference sequence). The CDR3 is 14 residues long. The CDR3 here is CASSLAGEVRELYF. The CDR3 region has the DNA TGTGCCAGCAGCTTAGCGGGGGAGGTCCGGGAGCTGTACTTC.

This clonotype occurred a few times. The rearrangement links TRBV20-1 to TRBJ2-3; TRBD2 might be the D (6 bases). The CDR3 is 14 amino acids. Between the trimmed V and J ends, which lost 6 bases and 2 bases, there was a span of 15 bases. Germline values: CDR1 DFQATT, CDR2 SNEGSKA (reference sequence). The DNA for the CDR3 is TGCAGTGCCCCCCTAGCGCCCGTCACAGATACGCAGTATTTT. This encodes CSAPLAPVTDTQYF.

This clonotype was seen more than once but under ten times. This chain links TRBV5-6 with TRBJ1-2; D is uncertain. Trimming pared 4 bases from V and 8 bases from J, leaving 12 bases between. CDR1 and CDR2 (germline): SGHDT, YYEEEE. The CDR3 loop spans 12 amino acids. The CDR3 spells CASSRGIGGYTF. DNA of the CDR3: TGTGCCAGCAGCAGAGGAATTGGGGGCTACACCTTC.

This clonotype was seen many times. The chain carries TRBV12-3 or TRBV12-4 and TRBJ2-5; TRBD1 aligns across 9 bases. The CDR3 contains 14 residues. J gave up 3 bases and V 3 bases, and 2 bases lay outside the gene matches. CDR3 protein: CASSLGTGKETQYF. DNA of the CDR3: TGTGCCAGCAGTTTGGGGACAGGGAAAGAGACCCAGTACTTC.

This clonotype was seen once. The chain joins TRBV12-3 or TRBV12-4 to TRBJ1-5; tentatively, D is TRBD1 (5 bases). Trimming left V 3 bases short and J 3 bases short, with 12 bases between. CDR3 length equals 15 residues. DNA for the CDR3: TGTGCCAGCAGTTTTCAGCGGGGCCCCAATCAGCCCCAGCATTTT. Protein sequence: CASSFQRGPNQPQHF.

This clonotype was counted a few times. V usage is TRBV4-1 and J usage is TRBJ1-5; 12 bases fit TRBD1. CDR1 is MGHRA and CDR2 is YSYEKL in the germline V gene. This CDR3 spans 15 amino acids. V lost 1 base, J lost 7 bases, and 2 bases stayed unmatched. CDR3 DNA: TGCGCCAGCAGCCAAGTGGGACAGGGGGCGCAGCCCCAGCATTTT. It encodes CASSQVGQGAQPQHF.

The chain recombines TRBV20-1 with TRBJ1-2; 7 bases align to TRBD1. The CDR3 contains 13 residues. V gave up 5 bases and J gave up 5 bases; unmatched junction bases: 8. Germline assignment: CDR1 DFQATT and CDR2 SNEGSKA (reference sequence). This CDR3 reads CSADDRELYGYTF. The CDR3 nucleotides are TGCAGTGCTGACGACAGGGAATTATATGGCTACACCTTC.

This clonotype occurred many times. V is TRBV15 and J is TRBJ1-2; 11 bases match TRBD1. The germline V gene encodes CDR1 LNHNV and CDR2 YYDKDF (reference sequence). J lost 6 bases, V lost 3 bases, and 6 bases had no gene match. CDR3 length: 15 amino acids. The CDR3 region has the DNA TGTGCCACCAGCAGGGACAGGGGGCAAATTAATGGCTACACCTTC. Amino acid sequence: CATSRDRGQINGYTF.

This clonotype was recorded many times. The chain carries TRBV7-6 and TRBJ1-2; perhaps TRBD1 as D (6 bases). The germline CDR1 and CDR2 sequences are SGHVS and FNYEAQ. This CDR3 region has 15 residues. V lost 1 base, J lost 5 bases, and 14 bases lay in between. DNA of the CDR3: TGTGCCAGCAGCTTAGGATCGGGGGGCGCATATGGCTACACCTTC. It translates to CASSLGSGGAYGYTF.

V gene TRBV6-5 combines with J gene TRBJ1-1; 8 bases line up with TRBD1. CDR3 length equals 14 residues. The trim removed 5 bases at V and 5 bases at J, leaving 7 bases unmatched. The germline gives CDR1 MNHEY, CDR2 SVGAGI. The CDR3 protein is CASSDRGRGTEAFF. For the CDR3, the DNA is TGTGCCAGCAGTGACAGGGGACGAGGAACTGAAGCTTTCTTT.

This rearrangement joins TRBV5-4 to TRBJ1-4; D might be TRBD1 (5 bases). This CDR3 region has 14 residues. In germline, CDR1 is SGHNT, CDR2 YYREEE (reference sequence). The germline V and J ends were trimmed by 1 base and 7 bases, with 11 bases remaining between them. As DNA, the CDR3 is TGTGCCAGCAGCTTGCCAGGGACGGGTGAAAAACTGTTTTTT. Amino acids: CASSLPGTGEKLFF.

This clonotype was observed many times. The CDR3: CASSPGFQGGGTEAFF. The DNA for the CDR3 is TGCGCCAGCAGCCCAGGGTTCCAGGGTGGCGGCACTGAAGCTTTCTTT. The chain is built from TRBV4-3 and TRBJ1-1; a possible D gene is TRBD1 (5 bases). The CDR3 is made up of 16 amino acids. Looked up from germline, CDR1 is LGHNA and CDR2 is YSLEER. Trimming stripped 4 bases from V and 4 bases from J, with 19 bases between.

The chain joins TRBV2 to TRBJ2-7, with TRBD1 matching over 8 bases. CDR3 size: 12 residues. Germline CDR1 and CDR2: SNHLY and FYNNEI. V lost 6 bases to trimming and J lost 6 bases; unmatched junction nucleotides: 4. In nucleotides, the CDR3 is TGTGCCAGCAGGGACAGGGCGGGCGAGCAGTACTTC. Protein: CASRDRAGEQYF.

This clonotype was observed a few times. The rearrangement uses TRBV5-1 and TRBJ2-1, with TRBD2 matching 10 bases. The length of the CDR3 is 19 residues. Per the germline V gene, CDR1 is SGHRS and CDR2 is YFSETQ. The V gene end was trimmed by 3 bases and the J gene end by 7 bases; junction bases not matched to a gene: 19. The CDR3: CASSSLLNQRGGVSNEQFF. DNA for the CDR3: TGCGCCAGCAGCTCCCTACTAAACCAGCGGGGGGGAGTCTCTAATGAGCAGTTCTTC.

This clonotype appeared a few times. This chain joins TRBV28 and TRBJ1-3; TRBD1 agrees at 9 bases. Germline CDR1 MDHEN, CDR2 SYDVKM. V trimming: 0 bases; J trimming: 0 bases; junction bases outside the gene matches: 6. The CDR3 extends over 18 amino acids. DNA for the CDR3: TGTGCCAGCAGTTTATGGGCGGGGACAGGGTCCTCTGGAAACACCATATATTTT. Its translation: CASSLWAGTGSSGNTIYF.

This clonotype was detected a few times. The rearrangement joins TRBV27 to TRBJ2-2, with a tentative D call TRBD2 (6 bases). Germline V CDR1 and CDR2: MNHEY, SMNVEV (reference sequence). CDR3 length: 14 amino acids. V was clipped by 5 bases and J by 6 bases, with 13 bases between them. DNA of the CDR3: TGTGCCAGCAGTGGGACTCCTGGGGCCGGGGAGCTGTTTTTT. Amino acids: CASSGTPGAGELFF.

The chain has TRBV29-1 and TRBJ2-5, with 7 bases lining up with TRBD1. With V trimmed by 4 bases and J by 5 bases, 16 bases remained unmatched. Germline V gene sequence: CDR1 SQVTM, CDR2 ANQGSEA. The CDR3 is made up of 16 amino acids. This CDR3 reads CSVGQRRTGREETQYF. The DNA for the CDR3 is TGCAGCGTTGGTCAAAGAAGGACAGGAAGAGAGGAGACCCAGTACTTC.

This chain joins TRBV6-5 and TRBJ1-5; D is undetermined. V was trimmed by 2 bases and J by 1 base, leaving 9 bases between them. The CDR3 is 15 amino acids. Germline CDR1 is MNHEY and CDR2 is SVGAGI. The CDR3 DNA reads as TGTGCCAGCAGTTACGGGCCGGGAAGCAATCAGCCCCAGCATTTT. Its protein product is CASSYGPGSNQPQHF.

This clonotype occurred many times. For the CDR3, the DNA is TGTGCCAGCACCCCCACTCGGAGTAACTATGGCTACACCTTC. It is translated as CASTPTRSNYGYTF. The gene calls are TRBV7-2 and TRBJ1-2, with no clear D. This CDR3 spans 14 amino acids. V dropped 7 bases and J dropped 1 base, with 13 bases sitting between them. Germline values: CDR1 SGHTA, CDR2 FQGNSA.